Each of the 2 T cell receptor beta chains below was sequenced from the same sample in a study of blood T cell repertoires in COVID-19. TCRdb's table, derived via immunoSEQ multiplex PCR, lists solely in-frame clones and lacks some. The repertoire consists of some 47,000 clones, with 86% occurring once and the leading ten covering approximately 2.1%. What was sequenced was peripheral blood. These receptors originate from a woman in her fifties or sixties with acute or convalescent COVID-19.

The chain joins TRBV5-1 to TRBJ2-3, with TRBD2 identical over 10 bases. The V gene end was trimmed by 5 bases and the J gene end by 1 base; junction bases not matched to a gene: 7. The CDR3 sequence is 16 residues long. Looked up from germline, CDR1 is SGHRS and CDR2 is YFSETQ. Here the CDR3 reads CASRRERGGGTDTQYF. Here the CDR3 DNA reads TGCGCCAGCAGAAGAGAGCGGGGGGGCGGCACAGATACGCAGTATTTT.

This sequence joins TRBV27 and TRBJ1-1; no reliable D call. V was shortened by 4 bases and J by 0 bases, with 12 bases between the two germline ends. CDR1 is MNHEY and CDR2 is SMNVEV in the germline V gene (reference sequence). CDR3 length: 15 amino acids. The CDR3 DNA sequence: TGTGCCAGCAGTTCACACACCACAGTGAACACTGAAGCTTTCTTT. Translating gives CASSSHTTVNTEAFF.